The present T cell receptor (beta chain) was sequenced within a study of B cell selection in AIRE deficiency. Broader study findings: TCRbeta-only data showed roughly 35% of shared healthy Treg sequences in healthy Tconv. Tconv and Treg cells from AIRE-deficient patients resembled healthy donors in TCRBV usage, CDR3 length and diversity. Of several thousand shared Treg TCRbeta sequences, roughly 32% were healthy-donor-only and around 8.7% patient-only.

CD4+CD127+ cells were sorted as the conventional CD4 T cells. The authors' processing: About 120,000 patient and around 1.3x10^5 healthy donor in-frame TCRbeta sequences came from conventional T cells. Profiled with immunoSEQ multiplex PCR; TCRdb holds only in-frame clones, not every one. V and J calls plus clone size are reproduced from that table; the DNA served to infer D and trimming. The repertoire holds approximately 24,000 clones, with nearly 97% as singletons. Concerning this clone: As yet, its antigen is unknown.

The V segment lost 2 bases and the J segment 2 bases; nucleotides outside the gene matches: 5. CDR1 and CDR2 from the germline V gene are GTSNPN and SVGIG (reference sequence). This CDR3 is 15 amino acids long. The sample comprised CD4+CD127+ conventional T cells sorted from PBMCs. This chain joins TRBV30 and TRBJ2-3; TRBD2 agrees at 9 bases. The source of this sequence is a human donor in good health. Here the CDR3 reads CAWSLSGGNTDTQYF. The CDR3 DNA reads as TGTGCCTGGAGTCTGAGCGGGGGGAACACAGATACGCAGTATTTT.